This TCR beta chain emerged from a study of blood T cells in healthy people across ages. Study results and limitations: In older individuals, TCR beta diversity per million T cells was lower, falling roughly linearly with age.

This clonotype was counted between two and nine times. Its antigen remains unknown. The germline V and J ends were trimmed by 2 bases and 3 bases, with 8 bases remaining between them. Germline V CDR1 and CDR2: SGHRS, YFSETQ. The length of the CDR3 is 13 residues. A sample-barcoded 5' primer and a J-beta primer mix were used in a second PCR of about 7 to 11 cycles. TCRdb re-called the 5' RACE reads through MiXCR, storing one row per CDR3 protein. Found here are fewer than 2,000,000 distinct CDR3 sequences, about 32% of them singletons; the top ten hold 10% to 12%. Investigators took 8.5 to 10 milliliters of peripheral blood from every donor.

Sequenced sample: blood. The receptor comes from a woman between 25 and 40 years old in good health. The V and J genes are TRBV5-1 and TRBJ2-5, with D uncertain. Written as DNA, the CDR3 is TGCGCCAGCAGCTTTTACCAGAAAGAGACCCAGTACTTC. Amino acids: CASSFYQKETQYF.